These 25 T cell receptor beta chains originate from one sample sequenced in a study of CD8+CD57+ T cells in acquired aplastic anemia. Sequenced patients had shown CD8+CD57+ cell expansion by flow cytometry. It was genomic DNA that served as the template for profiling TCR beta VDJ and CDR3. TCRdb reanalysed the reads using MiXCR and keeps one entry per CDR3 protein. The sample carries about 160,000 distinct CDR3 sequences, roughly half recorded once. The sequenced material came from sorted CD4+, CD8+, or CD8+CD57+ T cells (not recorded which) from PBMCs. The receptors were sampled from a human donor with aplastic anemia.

The CDR3 loop reads CALRGLTSGNTIYF. The CDR3 nucleotides read TGTGCCTTGAGGGGTTTGACCTCTGGAAACACCATATATTTT. V is TRBV30 and J is TRBJ1-3; D perhaps matches TRBD1 (5 bases). V was trimmed by 7 bases and J by 0 bases, leaving 13 bases between them. The CDR3 has 14 amino acids. The germline V gene has CDR1 GTSNPN and CDR2 SVGIG (reference sequence).

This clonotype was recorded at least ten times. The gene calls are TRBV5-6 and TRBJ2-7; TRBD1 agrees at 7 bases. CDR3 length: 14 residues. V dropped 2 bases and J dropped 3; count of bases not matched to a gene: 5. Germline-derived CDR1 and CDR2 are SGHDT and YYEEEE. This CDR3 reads CASSFGTAHYEQYV. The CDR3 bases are TGTGCCAGCAGCTTTGGGACAGCGCACTACGAGCAGTACGTC.

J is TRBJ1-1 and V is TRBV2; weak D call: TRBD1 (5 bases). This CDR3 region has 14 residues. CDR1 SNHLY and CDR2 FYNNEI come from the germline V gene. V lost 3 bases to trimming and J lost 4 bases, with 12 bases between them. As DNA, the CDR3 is TGTGCCAGCAGTGAGGCAGGGTTTGCCACTGAAGCTTTCTTT. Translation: CASSEAGFATEAFF. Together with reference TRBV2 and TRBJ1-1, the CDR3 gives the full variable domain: EPEVTQTPSHQVTQMGQEVILRCVPISNHLYFYWYRQILGQKVEFLVSFYNNEISEKSEIFDDQFSVERPDGSNFTLKIRSTKLEDSAMYFCASSEAGFATEAFFGQGTRLTVV.

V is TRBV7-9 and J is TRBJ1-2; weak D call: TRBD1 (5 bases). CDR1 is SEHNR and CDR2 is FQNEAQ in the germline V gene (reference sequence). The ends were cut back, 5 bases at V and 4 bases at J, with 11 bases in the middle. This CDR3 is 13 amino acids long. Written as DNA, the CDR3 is TGTGCCAGCAGCCCGCCGGGGCTCTATGGCTACACCTTC. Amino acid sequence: CASSPPGLYGYTF.

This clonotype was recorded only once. Here the CDR3 DNA reads TGTGCCAGTAGGATGACAGGCACTGGAAACACCATATATTTT. Amino acid sequence: CASRMTGTGNTIYF. The chain recombines TRBV19 with TRBJ1-3, with a tentative D call TRBD1 (6 bases). Germline V CDR1 and CDR2: LNHDA, SQIVND (reference sequence). The germline V and J ends were trimmed by 6 bases and 2 bases, with 11 bases remaining between them. The CDR3 spans 14 residues. Supplemented by reference TRBV19 and TRBJ1-3, the full variable domain reads DGGITQSPKYLFRKEGQNVTLSCEQNLNHDAMYWYRQDPGQGLRLIYYSQIVNDFQKGDIAEGYSVSREKKESFPLTVTSAQKNPTAFYLCASRMTGTGNTIYFGEGSWLTVV.

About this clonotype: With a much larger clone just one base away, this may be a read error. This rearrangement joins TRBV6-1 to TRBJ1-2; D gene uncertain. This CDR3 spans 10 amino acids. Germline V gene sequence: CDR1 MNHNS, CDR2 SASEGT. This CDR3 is CTSLLFGYTF. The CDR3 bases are TGTACCAGCCTCCTTTTTGGCTACACCTTC.

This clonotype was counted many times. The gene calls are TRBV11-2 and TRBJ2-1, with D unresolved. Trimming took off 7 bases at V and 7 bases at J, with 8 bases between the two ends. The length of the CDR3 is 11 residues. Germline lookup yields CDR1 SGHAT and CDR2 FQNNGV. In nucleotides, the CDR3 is TGTGCCAGCACCCTTGGAAATGAGCAGTTCTTC. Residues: CASTLGNEQFF.

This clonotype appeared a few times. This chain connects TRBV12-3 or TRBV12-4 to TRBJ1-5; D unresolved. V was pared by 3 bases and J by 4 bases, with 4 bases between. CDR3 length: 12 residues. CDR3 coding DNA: TGTGCCAGCAGTTTCCTAAATCAGCCCCAGCATTTT. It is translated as CASSFLNQPQHF.

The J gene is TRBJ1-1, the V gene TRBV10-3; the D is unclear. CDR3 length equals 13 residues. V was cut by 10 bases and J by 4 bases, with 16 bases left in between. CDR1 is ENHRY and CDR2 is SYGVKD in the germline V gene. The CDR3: CASSSSGRTEAFF. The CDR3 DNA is TGTGCCAGCAGCTCTAGCGGGCGCACTGAAGCTTTCTTT.

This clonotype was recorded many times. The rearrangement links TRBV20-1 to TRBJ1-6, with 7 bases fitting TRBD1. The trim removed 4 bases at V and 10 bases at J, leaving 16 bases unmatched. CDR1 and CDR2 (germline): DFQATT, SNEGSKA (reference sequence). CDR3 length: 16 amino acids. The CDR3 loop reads CSATKMTGFILSPLHF. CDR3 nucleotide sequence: TGCAGTGCTACGAAAATGACAGGGTTTATATTGTCACCCCTCCACTTT.

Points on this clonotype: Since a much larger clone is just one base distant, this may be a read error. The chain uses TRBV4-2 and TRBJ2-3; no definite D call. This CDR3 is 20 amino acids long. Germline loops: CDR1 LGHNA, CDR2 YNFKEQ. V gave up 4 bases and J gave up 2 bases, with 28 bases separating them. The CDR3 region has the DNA TGTGCCAGCAGCCCAGGAGACACTCACCAAATACTCCCATACACAGATACGCAGTATTTT. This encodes CASSPGDTHQILPYTDTQYF.

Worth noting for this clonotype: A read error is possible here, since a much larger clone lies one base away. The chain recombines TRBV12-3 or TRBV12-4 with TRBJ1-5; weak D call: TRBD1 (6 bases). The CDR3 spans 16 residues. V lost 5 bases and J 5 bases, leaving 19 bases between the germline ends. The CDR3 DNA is TGTGCCAGCAGTCCACACACAGGGAGAGGCGATCAGCCCCAGCATTTT. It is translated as CASSPHTGRGDQPQHF.

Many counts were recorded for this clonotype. CDR3 in DNA: TGTGCCAGCAGCTGGCGGGACAACTATGGCTACACCTTC. Translated: CASSWRDNYGYTF. The V and J genes are TRBV5-4 and TRBJ1-2, with D possibly TRBD1 on 5 matching bases. CDR1 and CDR2 from the germline V gene are SGHNT and YYREEE (reference sequence). Trimming removed 3 bases at V and 2 bases at J, with 8 bases between. This CDR3 is 13 amino acids long.

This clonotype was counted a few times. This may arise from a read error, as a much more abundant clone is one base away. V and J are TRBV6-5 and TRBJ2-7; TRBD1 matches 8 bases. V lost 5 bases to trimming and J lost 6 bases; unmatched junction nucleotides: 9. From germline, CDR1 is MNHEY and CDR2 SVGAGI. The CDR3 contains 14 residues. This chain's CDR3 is CASSHGQGALEQYV. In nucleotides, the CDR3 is TGTGCCAGCAGTCACGGCCAGGGGGCGCTCGAGCAGTACGTC.

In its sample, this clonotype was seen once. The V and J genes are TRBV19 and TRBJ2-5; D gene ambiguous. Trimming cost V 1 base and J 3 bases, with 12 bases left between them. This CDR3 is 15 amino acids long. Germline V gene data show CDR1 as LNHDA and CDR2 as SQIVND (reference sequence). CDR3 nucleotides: TGTGCCAGTAGTATAGGACGTGGGCAGGAAGAGACCCAGTACTTC. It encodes CASSIGRGQEETQYF. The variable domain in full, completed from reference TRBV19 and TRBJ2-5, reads DGGITQSPKYLFRKEGQNVTLSCEQNLNHDAMYWYRQDPGQGLRLIYYSQIVNDFQKGDIAEGYSVSREKKESFPLTVTSAQKNPTAFYLCASSIGRGQEETQYFGPGTRLLVL.

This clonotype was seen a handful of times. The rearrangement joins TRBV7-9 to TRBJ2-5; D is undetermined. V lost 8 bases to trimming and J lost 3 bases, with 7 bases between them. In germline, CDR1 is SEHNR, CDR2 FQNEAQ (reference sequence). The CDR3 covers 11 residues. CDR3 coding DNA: TGTGCCAGCGTGGACGAAGAGACCCAGTACTTC. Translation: CASVDEETQYF.

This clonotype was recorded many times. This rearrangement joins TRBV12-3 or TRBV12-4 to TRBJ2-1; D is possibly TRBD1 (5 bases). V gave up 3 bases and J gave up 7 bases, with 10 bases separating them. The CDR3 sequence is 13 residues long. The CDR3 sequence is CASSFDSRNEQFF. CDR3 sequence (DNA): TGTGCCAGCAGTTTTGACAGCAGAAATGAGCAGTTCTTC.

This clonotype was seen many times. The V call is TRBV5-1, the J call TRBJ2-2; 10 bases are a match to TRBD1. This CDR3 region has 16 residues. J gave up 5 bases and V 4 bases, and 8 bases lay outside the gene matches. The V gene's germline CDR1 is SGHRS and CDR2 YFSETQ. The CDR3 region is CASSLTGGVNTGELFF. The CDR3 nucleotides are TGCGCCAGCAGCCTGACAGGGGGCGTTAATACCGGGGAGCTGTTTTTT.

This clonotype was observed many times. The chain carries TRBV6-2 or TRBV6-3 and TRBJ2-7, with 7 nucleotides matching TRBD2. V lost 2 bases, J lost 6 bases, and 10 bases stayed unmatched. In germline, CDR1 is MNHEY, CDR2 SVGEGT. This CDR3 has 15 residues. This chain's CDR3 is CASSYGGSIGSEQYV. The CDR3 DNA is TGTGCCAGCAGTTACGGCGGGAGTATAGGGAGCGAGCAGTACGTC.

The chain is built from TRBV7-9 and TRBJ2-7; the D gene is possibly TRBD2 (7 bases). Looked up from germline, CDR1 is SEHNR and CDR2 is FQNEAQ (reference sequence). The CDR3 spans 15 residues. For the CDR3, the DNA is TGTGCCAGCAGCAATTTCGGGGGGCCTTCCTACGAGCAGTATGTC. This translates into CASSNFGGPSYEQYV.

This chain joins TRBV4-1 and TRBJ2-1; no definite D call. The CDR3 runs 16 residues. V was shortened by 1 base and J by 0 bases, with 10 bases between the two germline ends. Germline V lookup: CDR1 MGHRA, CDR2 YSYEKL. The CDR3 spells CASSQVAPPSYNEQFF. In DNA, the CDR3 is TGCGCCAGCAGCCAAGTGGCCCCCCCCTCCTACAATGAGCAGTTCTTC.

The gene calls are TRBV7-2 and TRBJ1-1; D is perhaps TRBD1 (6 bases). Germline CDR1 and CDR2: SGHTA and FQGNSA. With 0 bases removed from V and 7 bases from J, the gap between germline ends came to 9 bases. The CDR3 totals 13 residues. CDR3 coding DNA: TGTGCCAGCAGCTTAGCCCAGGACAGTGAAGCTTTCTTT. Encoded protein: CASSLAQDSEAFF. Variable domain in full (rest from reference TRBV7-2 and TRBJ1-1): GAGVSQSPSNKVTEKGKDVELRCDPISGHTALYWYRQSLGQGLEFLIYFQGNSAPDKSGLPSDRFSAERTGGSVSTLTIQRTQQEDSAVYLCASSLAQDSEAFFGQGTRLTVV.

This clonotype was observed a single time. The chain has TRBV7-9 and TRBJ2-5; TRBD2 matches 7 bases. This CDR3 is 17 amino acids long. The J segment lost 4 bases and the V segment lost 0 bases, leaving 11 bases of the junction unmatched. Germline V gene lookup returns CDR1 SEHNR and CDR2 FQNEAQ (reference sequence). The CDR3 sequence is CASSLARTGRGVETQYF. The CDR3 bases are TGTGCCAGCAGCTTAGCAAGGACGGGACGGGGGGTAGAGACCCAGTACTTC.

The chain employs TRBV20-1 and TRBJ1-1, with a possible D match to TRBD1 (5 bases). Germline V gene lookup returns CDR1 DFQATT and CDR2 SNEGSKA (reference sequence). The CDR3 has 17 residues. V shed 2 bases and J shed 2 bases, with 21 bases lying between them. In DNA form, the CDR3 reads TGCAGTGCTAGATCGCGGCCAGGACAAAAACACAACACTGAAGCTTTCTTT. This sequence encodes CSARSRPGQKHNTEAFF.

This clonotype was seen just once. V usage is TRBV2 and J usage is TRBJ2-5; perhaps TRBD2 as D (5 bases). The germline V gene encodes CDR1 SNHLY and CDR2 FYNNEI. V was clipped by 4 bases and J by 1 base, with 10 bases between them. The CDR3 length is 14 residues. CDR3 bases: TGTGCCAGCAGTGGTTTGGGGAGCCAAGAGACCCAGTACTTC. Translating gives CASSGLGSQETQYF.